This entry describes one T cell receptor beta chain. The data stem from a study of patients and donors after allogeneic stem cell transplantation. TCRdb re-derived calls from the RT-PCR reads in MiXCR, one entry per CDR3 protein. The sample has about a million distinct CDR3 sequences, approximately 19% seen once; the top ten hold roughly 6%. J gave up 3 bases and V 7 bases, and 7 bases lay outside the gene matches. Germline V lookup: CDR1 MGHDK, CDR2 SYGVNS. The CDR3 loop spans 14 amino acids. The gene calls are TRBV25-1 and TRBJ2-7, with 9 bases that match TRBD1. Sequenced sample: blood, either unsorted or a sorted T cell fraction (not recorded which). This clonotype was sampled from a human donor who was either an allogeneic HSCT recipient or a stem cell or donor lymphocyte infusion donor (not recorded which). It is not recorded whose cells these are; they may come from a transplant donor. This CDR3 reads CASTRQGGIYEQYF. DNA of the CDR3: TGTGCCAGCACCCGACAGGGGGGTATCTACGAGCAGTACTTC.